The clone carrying this T cell receptor (beta chain) was seen only once. Its antigen is currently unknown. This entry is derived from a study of CD8+CD57+ T cells in acquired aplastic anemia. Genomic DNA, serving as template, underwent TCR beta VDJ and CDR3 profiling. TCRdb re-called the reads with MiXCR, one entry per CDR3 protein. This table holds 110,000 or so distinct CDR3 sequences, approximately 61% found once. Germline V lookup: CDR1 SGDLS, CDR2 YYNGEE. V was clipped by 1 base and J by 9 bases, with 12 bases between them. The CDR3 is 13 amino acids. Points from the study as a whole: Patients were compared with controls for CD8+ Simpson's diversity, and no significant difference emerged. Twenty-nine CD8+ CDR3 sequences were shared between patients and controls.

Flow cytometry had shown expanded CD8+CD57+ cells in the patients chosen for sequencing. Diagnosis of severe acquired aplastic anemia applied to all patients. Sequenced: sorted CD4+, CD8+, or CD8+CD57+ T cells (not recorded which) from PBMCs. The chain recombines TRBV9 with TRBJ2-3; no firm D call. This TCR derives from a human donor with aplastic anemia. The CDR3 nucleotides are TGTGCCAGCAGCGTAACCTCAACGGGCACGCAGTATTTT. Protein sequence: CASSVTSTGTQYF.